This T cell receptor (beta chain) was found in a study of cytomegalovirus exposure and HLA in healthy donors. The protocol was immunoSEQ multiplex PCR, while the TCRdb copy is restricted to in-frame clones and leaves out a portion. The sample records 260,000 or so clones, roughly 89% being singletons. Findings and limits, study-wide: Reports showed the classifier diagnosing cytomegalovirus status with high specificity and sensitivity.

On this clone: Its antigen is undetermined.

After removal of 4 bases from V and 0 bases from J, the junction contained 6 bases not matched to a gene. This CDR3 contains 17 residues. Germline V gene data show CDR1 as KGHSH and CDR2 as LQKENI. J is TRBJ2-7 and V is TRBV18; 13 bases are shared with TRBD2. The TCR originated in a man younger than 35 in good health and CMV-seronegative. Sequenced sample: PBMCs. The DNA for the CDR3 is TGTGCCAGCTCACGGACTAGCGGGAGCGCAAGCTCCTACGAGCAGTACTTC. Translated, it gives CASSRTSGSASSYEQYF.